Following are 21 T cell receptor beta chains from one sample sequenced in a study of blood T cells in healthy people across ages. A J-beta primer mix and a sample-barcoded 5' primer were used in a second PCR of about 7 to 12 cycles. TCRdb itself ran the 5' RACE reads through MiXCR, one entry per CDR3 protein. The sample lists 850,000 or so distinct CDR3 sequences; around 30% were seen once. The sample consisted of blood. The receptor source for this set is an elderly woman in good health.

In its sample, this clonotype was seen many times. This chain joins TRBV30 and TRBJ2-1; D ambiguous. Germline assignment: CDR1 GTSNPN and CDR2 SVGIG (reference sequence). V was trimmed by 2 bases and J by 3 bases, leaving 8 bases between them. The CDR3 covers 13 residues. CDR3 sequence (DNA): TGTGCCTGGAGTTCCCACAGCTACAATGAGCAGTTCTTC. Protein product: CAWSSHSYNEQFF.

Comments on this clonotype: A read error may explain this, as a much larger clone is one base away. This chain uses TRBV5-5 with TRBJ1-5, with D possibly TRBD1 on 5 matching bases. This CDR3 comprises 15 residues. Germline V gene data show CDR1 as SGHKS and CDR2 as YYEKEE (reference sequence). CDR3 nucleotide sequence: TGTGCCAGCAGAACAGACAGCCATAGCAGTCAGCCCCAGCATTTT. This translates into CASRTDSHSSQPQHF. The full variable domain, rest sourced from reference TRBV5-5 and TRBJ1-5, is DAGVTQSPTHLIKTRGQQVTLRCSPISGHKSVSWYQQVLGQGPQFIFQYYEKEERGRGNFPDRFSARQFPNYSSELNVNALLLGDSALYLCASRTDSHSSQPQHFGDGTRLSIL.

This clonotype was found a few times. The rearrangement joins TRBV12-3 or TRBV12-4 to TRBJ1-5; the D is unclear. The CDR3 is made up of 14 amino acids. Between the trimmed V and J ends, which lost 2 bases and 6 bases, there was a span of 11 bases. DNA for the CDR3: TGTGCCAGCAGTTTAAAGAGGGAGTTTCAGCCCCAGCATTTT. Protein: CASSLKREFQPQHF.

Details on this clonotype: A much larger clone sits a single nucleotide away, making a read error possible. CDR3 sequence (DNA): TGCAGCGTTGTGGACTACAATGAGCAGTACTTC. Amino acid sequence: CSVVDYNEQYF. The chain couples TRBV29-1 to TRBJ2-1; maybe TRBD2 (6 bases). The DNA matches TRBJ2-7 better at its end, which makes the J call doubtful. The CDR3 is made up of 11 amino acids. The V gene's germline CDR1 is SQVTM and CDR2 ANQGSEA.

This clonotype appeared many times. The chain recombines TRBV18 with TRBJ2-7; 8 positions match TRBD1. Germline CDR1 and CDR2: KGHSH and LQKENI. This CDR3 has 16 amino acids. V trimming: 3 bases; J trimming: 3 bases; junction bases outside the gene matches: 10. The CDR3 nucleotides are TGTGCCAGCTCACCTTACAGGACAGGGTCTTTCTACGAGCAGTACTTC. Protein: CASSPYRTGSFYEQYF.

This clonotype came up many times. The genes are TRBV7-9 and TRBJ2-6; D is ambiguous. Between the trimmed V and J ends, which lost 1 base and 2 bases, there was a span of 15 bases. Per germline, CDR1 SEHNR and CDR2 FQNEAQ (reference sequence). The CDR3 totals 18 residues. CDR3 protein: CASSLEGSLLAGANVLTF. The CDR3 nucleotides read TGTGCCAGCAGCTTAGAAGGGTCTCTGCTGGCTGGGGCCAACGTCCTGACTTTC.

This clonotype has at least ten counts. V and J are TRBV5-1 and TRBJ2-1; D assignment may be TRBD1 or TRBD2 (5 bases each). Looked up from germline, CDR1 is SGHRS and CDR2 is YFSETQ. The CDR3 runs 18 residues. Deletions cut 0 bases from V and 0 bases from J, with 16 bases between. CDR3 DNA: TGCGCCAGCAGCTTGGCCGAGGGGCCGGGGAGCTCCTACAATGAGCAGTTCTTC. This encodes CASSLAEGPGSSYNEQFF. Complete variable domain (other parts from reference TRBV5-1 and TRBJ2-1): KAGVTQTPRYLIKTRGQQVTLSCSPISGHRSVSWYQQTPGQGLQFLFEYFSETQRNKGNFPGRFSGRQFSNSRSEMNVSTLELGDSALYLCASSLAEGPGSSYNEQFFGPGTRLTVL.

This clonotype was counted a few times. This rearrangement joins TRBV6-1 to TRBJ2-1; D gene ambiguous. Germline V gives CDR1 MNHNS, CDR2 SASEGT. CDR3 size: 16 residues. Trimming took 6 bases from V and 0 from J, leaving 15 bases between them. CDR3 residues: CASRGEDRSSYNEQFF. For the CDR3, the DNA is TGTGCCAGCAGAGGAGAGGATCGGAGCTCCTACAATGAGCAGTTCTTC.

This chain uses TRBV5-5 with TRBJ2-3, with 7 bases that match TRBD2. The length of the CDR3 is 15 residues. Trimming at V came to 3 bases and at J to 1 base, leaving 5 bases not matched to a gene. Germline CDR1 is SGHKS and CDR2 is YYEKEE (reference sequence). This CDR3 reads CASSSLGLGTDTQYF. DNA of the CDR3: TGTGCCAGCAGCTCACTAGGACTAGGCACAGATACGCAGTATTTT.

The genes are TRBV20-1 and TRBJ1-5; a possible D gene is TRBD1 (6 bases). CDR3 length equals 15 residues. Trimming removed 2 bases from V and 1 base from J, with 12 bases in between. Per the germline V gene, CDR1 is DFQATT and CDR2 is SNEGSKA (reference sequence). For the CDR3, the DNA is TGCAGTGCTAGAATGGGCAGGGGCAGCAATCAGCCCCAGCATTTT. It encodes CSARMGRGSNQPQHF.

This rearrangement joins TRBV7-2 to TRBJ2-2, with TRBD1 identical over 11 bases. Germline CDR1 reads SGHTA; CDR2 reads FQGNSA. CDR3 length: 16 amino acids. V shed 3 bases and J 5 bases; nucleotides not matched to a gene: 5. The CDR3 reads CASSLAGTGGTGELFF. CDR3 nucleotides: TGTGCCAGCAGCTTGGCCGGGACAGGGGGTACCGGGGAGCTGTTTTTT.

The V call is TRBV7-9, the J call TRBJ2-7; D might be TRBD1 (5 bases). Germline V gene sequence: CDR1 SEHNR, CDR2 FQNEAQ (reference sequence). Deletions cut 1 base from V and 2 bases from J, with 15 bases between. The CDR3 runs 16 residues. The CDR3 spells CASSLVAWGSTYEQYF. The DNA of the CDR3 is TGTGCCAGCAGCTTAGTGGCCTGGGGCAGTACCTACGAGCAGTACTTC. The full variable domain, rest sourced from reference TRBV7-9 and TRBJ2-7, is DTGVSQNPRHKITKRGQNVTFRCDPISEHNRLYWYRQTLGQGPEFLTYFQNEAQLEKSRLLSDRFSAERPKGSFSTLEIQRTEQGDSAMYLCASSLVAWGSTYEQYFGPGTRLTVT.

This clonotype was observed at least ten times. The chain combines TRBV20-1 with TRBJ1-5, with D possibly matching TRBD1 (6 bases). The germline V gene has CDR1 DFQATT and CDR2 SNEGSKA (reference sequence). The CDR3 spans 14 residues. Trimming removed 6 bases at V and 1 base at J, with 13 bases between. The chain's CDR3 is CSANPQGSNQPQHF. For the CDR3, the DNA is TGCAGTGCCAATCCCCAGGGGAGCAATCAGCCCCAGCATTTT.

The CDR3 region is CAISVTSRDEQFF. In nucleotides, the CDR3 is TGTGCCATCAGTGTCACTAGTCGAGATGAGCAGTTCTTC. The V call is TRBV10-3, the J call TRBJ2-1, with TRBD2 as a possible D gene (5 bases). The CDR3 covers 13 residues. Trimming removed 4 bases from V and 8 bases from J, with 12 bases in between. Germline-derived CDR1 and CDR2 are ENHRY and SYGVKD.

This clonotype appeared a few times. This rearrangement joins TRBV18 to TRBJ2-5; 7 bases line up with TRBD2. The V and J ends lost 3 bases and 11 bases, in that order; junction bases with no gene match: 12. Looked up from germline, CDR1 is KGHSH and CDR2 is LQKENI. This CDR3 spans 14 amino acids. The CDR3 spells CASSPFSGANEQYF. The CDR3 region has the DNA TGTGCCAGCTCACCGTTCAGCGGGGCTAATGAGCAGTACTTC. Together with reference TRBV18 and TRBJ2-5, the CDR3 gives the full variable domain: NAGVMQNPRHLVRRRGQEARLRCSPMKGHSHVYWYRQLPEEGLKFMVYLQKENIIDESGMPKERFSAEFPKEGPSILRIQQVVRGDSAAYFCASSPFSGANEQYFGPGTRLLVL.

The chain uses TRBV4-1 and TRBJ2-2; D tentatively fits TRBD1 or TRBD2 (5 bases each). V was cut by 1 base and J by 4 bases, with 10 bases left in between. Germline V gene sequence: CDR1 MGHRA, CDR2 YSYEKL. This CDR3 contains 15 residues. CDR3 region: CASSQGGVSTGELFF. The CDR3 region has the DNA TGCGCCAGCAGCCAAGGAGGGGTGAGCACCGGGGAGCTGTTTTTT.

This clonotype was detected once. A much larger clone lies a single base off, so this may be a read error. The chain is built from TRBV12-3 or TRBV12-4 and TRBJ2-1; D may be TRBD1 (6 bases). Trimming removed 6 bases at V and 6 bases at J, with 15 bases between. The CDR3 length is 14 residues. CDR3 amino acids: CASSPSQGCNEQFF. The CDR3 DNA reads as TGTGCCAGCAGCCCCTCACAGGGCTGCAATGAGCAGTTCTTC.

In its sample, this clonotype was seen a few times. The rearrangement joins TRBV6-2 or TRBV6-3 to TRBJ1-3; a weak D match, TRBD1 (6 bases). Germline-derived CDR1 and CDR2 are MNHEY and SVGEGT. This CDR3 is built from 17 residues. Deletions cut 8 bases from V and 0 bases from J, with 20 bases between. CDR3 in DNA: TGTGCCAGCCACCACCTGGGACAACTCCGCTCTGGAAACACCATATATTTT. Residues: CASHHLGQLRSGNTIYF.

This clonotype has ten or more counts. J is TRBJ2-7 and V is TRBV3-1; D possibly corresponds to TRBD2 (5 bases). This CDR3 region has 14 residues. V lost 4 bases, J lost 0 bases, and 10 bases lay in between. The V gene's germline CDR1 is LGHDT and CDR2 YNNKEL (reference sequence). This chain's CDR3 is CASSPGLNSYEQYF. CDR3 DNA sequence: TGTGCCAGCAGCCCCGGACTGAACTCCTACGAGCAGTACTTC.

A word on this clonotype: This may come from a read error, since a much larger clone is one base off. The J gene is TRBJ2-5, the V gene TRBV27; a weak D match, TRBD1 (6 bases). The J call may be wrong; the DNA end is better matched by TRBJ2-7. CDR3 size: 15 residues. Germline-derived CDR1 and CDR2 are MNHEY and SMNVEV (reference sequence). CDR3 region: CASSLRAGVGHEQYF. The CDR3 coding sequence is TGTGCCAGCAGTTTAAGGGCAGGGGTAGGACACGAGCAGTACTTC.

A few counts support this clonotype. The V and J genes are TRBV6-5 and TRBJ1-5; possibly TRBD1 for D (5 bases). V gave up 5 bases and J gave up 9 bases, with 20 bases separating them. The V gene's germline CDR1 is MNHEY and CDR2 SVGAGI. The CDR3 has 15 amino acids. The DNA for the CDR3 is TGTGCCAGCAGTCAGACCACAGGTCCTTCTTGGCCCCAGCATTTT. Translated: CASSQTTGPSWPQHF.